A single sample gave rise to the 16 T cell receptor beta chains below, sequenced in a study of regulatory T cells in long-lasting Graves disease. Time point defined: newly diagnosed GD, antithyroid drugs for less than 3 months. From PBMCs, RNA was extracted and then used to make the TCR library. Library construction for TCR beta used iRepertoire HTBI primers and Arm-PCR of CDR3 regions. TCRdb called the multiplex PCR reads again in MiXCR, with one record for every CDR3 protein. Of 400,000 to 550,000 distinct CDR3 sequences listed, about a sixth were seen once; the top ten hold about 25%. This same sample was also part of a study on T cells in Graves' hyperthyroidism and ophthalmopathy.

The starting material was peripheral blood mononuclear cells (PBMCs), obtained at new diagnosis, from a patient treated with antithyroid drugs. These receptors originate from a woman under 30 with Graves disease.

There are many counts of this clonotype. The V call is TRBV30, the J call TRBJ2-3; D gene uncertain. The CDR3 sequence is 13 residues long. Germline assignment: CDR1 GTSNPN and CDR2 SVGIG (reference sequence). V shed 4 bases and J shed 2 bases, with 10 bases lying between them. CDR3 sequence (DNA): TGTGCCTGGACGGTGGGGAACACAGATACGCAGTATTTT. As protein: CAWTVGNTDTQYF.

This clonotype showed up many times. The V call is TRBV20-1, the J call TRBJ2-7; tentative D call: TRBD1 (6 bases). Germline CDR1 and CDR2: DFQATT and SNEGSKA (reference sequence). The CDR3 is 14 amino acids. V lost 0 bases to trimming and J lost 3 bases, with 12 bases between them. CDR3 DNA sequence: TGCAGTGCTAGAGATACCGTGACAGGCTACGAGCAGTACTTC. It yields the protein CSARDTVTGYEQYF.

The chain employs TRBV2 and TRBJ2-1; D not resolved. Germline lookup yields CDR1 SNHLY and CDR2 FYNNEI. V was shortened by 0 bases and J by 10 bases, with 7 bases between the two germline ends. The CDR3 covers 12 residues. CDR3 coding DNA: TGTGCCAGCAGTGAAGCGTCGGGCGAGCAGTTCTTC. Encoded protein: CASSEASGEQFF.

The V call is TRBV5-1, the J call TRBJ2-2, with D possibly being TRBD1 (7 bases). Germline CDR1 SGHRS, CDR2 YFSETQ. The CDR3 is made up of 15 amino acids. V was clipped by 0 bases and J by 4 bases, with 10 bases between them. The CDR3 is CASSLVQGGTGELFF. In DNA form, the CDR3 reads TGCGCCAGCAGCTTGGTTCAGGGGGGCACCGGGGAGCTGTTTTTT. Looking up the rest from reference TRBV5-1 and TRBJ2-2 gives the full variable domain: KAGVTQTPRYLIKTRGQQVTLSCSPISGHRSVSWYQQTPGQGLQFLFEYFSETQRNKGNFPGRFSGRQFSNSRSEMNVSTLELGDSALYLCASSLVQGGTGELFFGEGSRLTVL.

A note on this clonotype: As the CDR3 is not closed by the conserved phenylalanine or tryptophan, this likely results from a read error. The chain is built from TRBV5-1 and TRBJ2-5; 8 bases are a match to TRBD2. The CDR3 is made up of 15 amino acids. The V gene end was trimmed by 2 bases and the J gene end by 5 bases; junction bases not matched to a gene: 8. Per the germline V gene, CDR1 is SGHRS and CDR2 is YFSETQ. The CDR3 DNA is TGCGCCAGCAGCTTAGTGGGACTAGGAGGGGAGACCCAGTACCTC. Protein sequence: CASSLVGLGGETQYL.

This rearrangement joins TRBV4-1 to TRBJ2-4; the D gene is possibly TRBD2 (6 bases). Trimming cost V 1 base and J 5 bases, with 6 bases left between them. Germline-derived CDR1 and CDR2 are MGHRA and YSYEKL. CDR3 length equals 13 residues. The CDR3 sequence: CASSQGLENIQYF. The CDR3 DNA follows: TGCGCCAGCAGCCAAGGACTAGAAAACATTCAGTACTTC.

The gene calls are TRBV25-1 and TRBJ2-3, with unresolved D. V lost 1 base to trimming and J lost 0 bases, with 5 bases between them. Germline CDR1 reads MGHDK; CDR2 reads SYGVNS. CDR3 length: 14 residues. CDR3 nucleotides: TGTGCCAGCAGTGAATTTGAGAGCACAGATACGCAGTATTTT. Translating it yields CASSEFESTDTQYF.

This clonotype was counted at least ten times. The V and J genes are TRBV20-1 and TRBJ2-2, with a weak D call TRBD1 (5 bases). Germline lookup yields CDR1 DFQATT and CDR2 SNEGSKA (reference sequence). The CDR3 loop spans 14 amino acids. The V end lost 3 bases, the J end lost 1 base, and 9 bases lay between the germline ends. The CDR3 here is CSASGAVNTGELFF. Here the CDR3 DNA reads TGCAGTGCTAGTGGGGCAGTGAACACCGGGGAGCTGTTTTTT.

This clonotype appeared a few times. The V call is TRBV15, the J call TRBJ1-3; D remains unclear. With 0 bases removed from V and 4 bases from J, the gap between germline ends came to 10 bases. The CDR3 runs to 15 residues. Germline lookup yields CDR1 LNHNV and CDR2 YYDKDF (reference sequence). The CDR3 DNA reads TGTGCCACCAGCAGAGATGAGGGATCGGGAAACACCATATATTTT. Its protein is CATSRDEGSGNTIYF.

This clonotype showed up many times. This chain connects TRBV29-1 to TRBJ2-7, with TRBD2 matching 7 bases. The CDR3 has 13 amino acids. The V gene end was trimmed by 3 bases and the J gene end by 2 bases; junction bases not matched to a gene: 4. The germline V gene encodes CDR1 SQVTM and CDR2 ANQGSEA. The CDR3 nucleotides read TGCAGCGTTGAGAAGCGGGGTACCTACGAGCAGTACTTC. It encodes CSVEKRGTYEQYF.

Worth noting for this clonotype: A much larger clone differs from this one at a single base, so this may be a read error. The genes are TRBV30 and TRBJ1-1, with 9 bases matching TRBD1. There are 14 residues in the CDR3. In germline, CDR1 is GTSNPN, CDR2 SVGIG (reference sequence). The CDR3 DNA reads TGTGCCTGGAGGACGAGACAGGGGGGGACTGAAGCTTCCTTT. This codes for CAWRTRQGGTEASF. The full variable domain, rest sourced from reference TRBV30 and TRBJ1-1, is SQTIHQWPATLVQPVGSPLSLECTVEGTSNPNLYWYRQAAGRGLQLLFYSVGIGQISSEVPQNLSASRPQDRQFILSSKKLLLSDSGFYLCAWRTRQGGTEASFGQGTRLTVV.

There are a few counts of this clonotype. The chain links TRBV6-1 to TRBJ2-5; D is possibly TRBD2 (6 bases). CDR3 length: 13 residues. V lost 5 bases, J lost 1 base, and 8 bases lay in between. CDR1 and CDR2 (germline): MNHNS, SASEGT. The CDR3 region is CASSRLGQETQYF. CDR3 DNA sequence: TGTGCCAGCAGTCGACTAGGCCAAGAGACCCAGTACTTC.

Notes on this clonotype: Possible read error: a much larger clone is one base away. V is TRBV20-1 and J is TRBJ2-1, with D perhaps matching TRBD2 (6 bases). The CDR3 is 13 residues long. Deletions cut 5 bases from V and 4 bases from J, with 12 bases between. Germline assignment: CDR1 DFQATT and CDR2 SNEGSKA (reference sequence). The CDR3 nucleotides are TGCAGTGCTGGACTGGGACTTTACAATGAGCAGTTCTTC. The encoded protein is CSAGLGLYNEQFF.

This clonotype was seen a handful of times. The chain combines TRBV20-1 with TRBJ2-7; TRBD1 or TRBD2 may be the D gene (5 bases each). V lost 6 bases and J 1 base, leaving 13 bases between the germline ends. The V gene's germline CDR1 is DFQATT and CDR2 SNEGSKA (reference sequence). This CDR3 has 13 amino acids. CDR3 sequence (DNA): TGCAGTGCCCCCCTTGGGGGATCCTACGAGCAGTACTTC. Protein product: CSAPLGGSYEQYF.

This clonotype was recorded at least ten times. The J gene is TRBJ2-1, the V gene TRBV3-1, with D perhaps matching TRBD1 (6 bases). The CDR3 is 16 amino acids. Germline CDR1 is LGHDT and CDR2 is YNNKEL (reference sequence). V was trimmed by 0 bases and J by 9 bases, leaving 18 bases between them. The CDR3 DNA sequence: TGTGCCAGCAGCCAAGAAAGGGGGATTCGTGGGAGTGAGCAGTTCTTC. Encoded protein: CASSQERGIRGSEQFF.

Comment on this clonotype: A much bigger clone sits one base away, suggesting this may be a read error. This chain uses TRBV7-9 with TRBJ2-7; tentatively, D is TRBD2 (6 bases). This CDR3 is 15 amino acids long. Looked up from germline, CDR1 is SEHNR and CDR2 is FQNEAQ (reference sequence). CDR3: CARSLSRVGTHEQYF. The CDR3 nucleotides are TGTGCCCGCAGCTTGAGCAGGGTCGGGACTCACGAGCAGTACTTC.